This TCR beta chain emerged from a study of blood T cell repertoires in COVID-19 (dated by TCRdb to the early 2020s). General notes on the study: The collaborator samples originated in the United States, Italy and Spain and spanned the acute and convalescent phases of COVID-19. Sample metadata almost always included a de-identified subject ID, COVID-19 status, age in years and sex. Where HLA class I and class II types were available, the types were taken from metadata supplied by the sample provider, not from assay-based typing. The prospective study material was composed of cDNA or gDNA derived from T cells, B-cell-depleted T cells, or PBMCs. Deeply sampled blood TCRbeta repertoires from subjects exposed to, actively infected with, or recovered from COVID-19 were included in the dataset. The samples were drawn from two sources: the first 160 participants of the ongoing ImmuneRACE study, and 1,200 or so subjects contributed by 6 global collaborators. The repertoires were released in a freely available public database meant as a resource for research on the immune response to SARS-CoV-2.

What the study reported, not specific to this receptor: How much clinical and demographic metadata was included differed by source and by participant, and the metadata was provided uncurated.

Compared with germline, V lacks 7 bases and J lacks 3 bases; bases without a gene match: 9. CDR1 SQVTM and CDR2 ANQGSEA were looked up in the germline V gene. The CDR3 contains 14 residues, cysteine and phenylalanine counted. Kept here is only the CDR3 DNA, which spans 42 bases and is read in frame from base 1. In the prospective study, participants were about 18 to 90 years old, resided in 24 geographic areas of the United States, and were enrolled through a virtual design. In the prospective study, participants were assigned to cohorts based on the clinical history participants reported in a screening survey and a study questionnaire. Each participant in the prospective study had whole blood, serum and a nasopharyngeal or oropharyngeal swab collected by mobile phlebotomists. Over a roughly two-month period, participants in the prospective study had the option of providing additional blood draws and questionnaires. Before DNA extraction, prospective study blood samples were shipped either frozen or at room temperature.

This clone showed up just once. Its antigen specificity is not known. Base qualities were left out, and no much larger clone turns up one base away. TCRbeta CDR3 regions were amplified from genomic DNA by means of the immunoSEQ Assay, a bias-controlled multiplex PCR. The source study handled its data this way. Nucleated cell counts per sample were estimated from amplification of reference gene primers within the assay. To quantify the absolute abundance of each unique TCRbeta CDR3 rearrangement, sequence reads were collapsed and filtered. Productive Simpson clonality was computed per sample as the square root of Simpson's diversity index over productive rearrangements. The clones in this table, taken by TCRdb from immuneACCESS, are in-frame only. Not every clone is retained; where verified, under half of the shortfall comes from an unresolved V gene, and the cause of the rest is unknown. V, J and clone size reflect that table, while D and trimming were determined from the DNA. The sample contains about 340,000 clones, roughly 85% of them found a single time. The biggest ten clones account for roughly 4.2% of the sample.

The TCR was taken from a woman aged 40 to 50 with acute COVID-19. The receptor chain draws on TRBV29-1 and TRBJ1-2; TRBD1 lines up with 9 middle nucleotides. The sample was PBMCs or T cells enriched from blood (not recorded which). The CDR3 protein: CSDGRDREYYGYTF. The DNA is TGCAGCGACGGCAGGGACAGGGAGTACTATGGCTACACCTTC.